Sequencing of this T cell receptor (beta chain) was carried out in a study of cytomegalovirus exposure and HLA in healthy donors. Remarks on this clone: The antigen remains undetermined.

Whole-study results and caveats: Immune exposure data for these donors was limited to CMV serostatus.

J gave up 3 bases and V 4 bases, and 8 bases lay outside the gene matches. CDR3 length: 17 amino acids. Germline V gives CDR1 MNHEY, CDR2 SMNVEV (reference sequence). The study ran its PCR with 60 Vbeta and 13 Jbeta primers. Here immunoSEQ multiplex PCR was the method, and the copy in TCRdb shows in-frame clones only, minus some. The table shows approximately 150,000 clones, with around four fifths occurring only once. V gene TRBV27 combines with J gene TRBJ2-1, with TRBD2 matching over 11 bases. The specimen sequenced was PBMCs. The receptor comes from a boy aged 2-9 years in good health and CMV-seronegative. CDR3 in DNA: TGTGCCAGCAGTTGGAAACTAGCGGGAGCTTACTACAATGAGCAGTTCTTC. The encoded protein is CASSWKLAGAYYNEQFF.